The 19 T cell receptor beta chains listed next were all sequenced from one sample in a study of blood T cell repertoires in COVID-19 (dated by TCRdb to 2020 to 2022). The library came from the immunoSEQ multiplex PCR assay. TCRdb took over this immuneACCESS table, retaining in-frame rearrangements with V and J assigned. Such tables are incomplete; in checked studies, under half of the missing clones stem from an unresolved V gene, and the remainder is unexplained. Recorded for this sample are more than 300,000 clones; about 90% of them occurred a single time. The top ten constitute around 6% of the sample. Sequencing was done on a sample of peripheral blood. The receptors originated from a woman aged 45-65 years with COVID-19, enrolled during active disease.

The table lists this clone with a few counts. J is TRBJ2-7 and V is TRBV5-4; 9 positions match TRBD1. Germline loops: CDR1 SGHNT, CDR2 YYREEE (reference sequence). J lost 4 bases, V lost 1 base, and 3 bases had no gene match. The CDR3 runs 14 residues. The CDR3 here is CASSLTGGTYEQYF. Written as DNA, the CDR3 is TGTGCCAGCAGCTTGACAGGGGGCACTTACGAGCAGTACTTC.

The chain links TRBV7-3 to TRBJ2-7; the match to TRBD2 covers 8 bases. CDR1 SGHTA and CDR2 FQGTGA come from the germline V gene. There are 15 residues in the CDR3. With 3 bases clipped from V and 4 bases from J, the junction kept 8 bases outside the gene matches. CDR3 loop: CASSFAGGFEYEQYF. The CDR3, as DNA: TGTGCCAGCAGCTTCGCGGGAGGATTCGAGTACGAGCAGTACTTC. The whole variable domain, filled in from reference TRBV7-3 and TRBJ2-7, reads GAGVSQTPSNKVTEKGKYVELRCDPISGHTALYWYRQSLGQGPEFLIYFQGTGAADDSGLPNDRFFAVRPEGSVSTLKIQRTERGDSAVYLCASSFAGGFEYEQYFGPGTRLTVT.

The rearrangement uses TRBV25-1 and TRBJ2-1; 7 bases agree with TRBD2. V shed 9 bases, J shed 0 bases, and the junction held 5 bases outside the gene matches. Germline assignment: CDR1 MGHDK and CDR2 SYGVNS. There are 14 residues in the CDR3. Here the CDR3 reads CARPGGSSYNEQFF. CDR3 bases: TGTGCCAGGCCGGGGGGAAGCTCCTACAATGAGCAGTTCTTC.

V usage is TRBV5-1 and J usage is TRBJ1-1, with D perhaps matching TRBD1 (6 bases). This CDR3 has 15 residues. The germline CDR1 and CDR2 sequences are SGHRS and YFSETQ. Trimming cost V 7 bases and J 2 bases, with 18 bases left between them. CDR3 DNA sequence: TGCGCCAGCGCGGTGGACAGCCGGGGCAACACTGAAGCTTTCTTT. Residues: CASAVDSRGNTEAFF.

The rearrangement uses TRBV11-2 and TRBJ1-1; tentative D call: TRBD1 (6 bases). The V end lost 0 bases, the J end lost 2 bases, and 7 bases lay between the germline ends. CDR3 length equals 14 residues. CDR1 SGHAT and CDR2 FQNNGV come from the germline V gene. The CDR3 region is CASSLEGGNTEAFF. CDR3 nucleotide sequence: TGTGCCAGCAGCTTAGAAGGGGGTAACACTGAAGCTTTCTTT.

The chain joins TRBV10-1 to TRBJ2-2; 8 bases line up with TRBD2. J gave up 3 bases and V 4 bases, and 4 bases lay outside the gene matches. Looked up from germline, CDR1 is WNHNN and CDR2 is SYGVQD (reference sequence). This CDR3 region has 15 residues. CDR3 sequence (DNA): TGCGCCAGCAGTGCGGGACTAGTGTACACCGGGGAGCTGTTTTTT. It encodes CASSAGLVYTGELFF.

The rearrangement joins TRBV30 to TRBJ2-3, with 8 bases matching TRBD2. Germline V gene sequence: CDR1 GTSNPN, CDR2 SVGIG (reference sequence). There are 14 residues in the CDR3. Trimming at V came to 5 bases and at J to 1 base, leaving 5 bases not matched to a gene. The CDR3 coding sequence is TGTGCCTGGGAACCGGGACTAGGCACAGATACGCAGTATTTT. As protein: CAWEPGLGTDTQYF.

The gene calls are TRBV5-1 and TRBJ1-2; D possibly corresponds to TRBD1 (5 bases). The CDR3 totals 16 residues. The germline V and J ends were trimmed by 3 bases and 2 bases, with 17 bases remaining between them. CDR1 and CDR2 (germline): SGHRS, YFSETQ. The CDR3 DNA sequence: TGCGCCAGCAGCTCGGTCGGTGAACCAGGGAACTATGGCTACACCTTC. Amino acids: CASSSVGEPGNYGYTF.

This clone has just one count. The chain joins TRBV11-2 to TRBJ2-2, with D unresolved. Germline CDR1 and CDR2: SGHAT and FQNNGV. This CDR3 region has 17 residues. V was pared by 4 bases and J by 6 bases, with 21 bases between. CDR3 sequence: CASSSSLLVGGSGELFF. The DNA of the CDR3 is TGTGCCAGCAGCTCAAGTCTTTTGGTAGGCGGTTCCGGGGAGCTGTTTTTT.

V usage is TRBV7-9 and J usage is TRBJ1-5; maybe TRBD1 (6 bases). The germline V and J ends were trimmed by 5 bases and 5 bases, with 16 bases remaining between them. Per germline, CDR1 SEHNR and CDR2 FQNEAQ (reference sequence). CDR3 size: 15 residues. The DNA of the CDR3 is TGTGCCAGCAGCAAAGGGGGGGGCTCGGATCAGCCCCAGCATTTT. This translates into CASSKGGGSDQPQHF.

The CDR3 nucleotides are TGTGCCAGCAGCTTAACAGGGGCGGCAGATACGCAGTATTTT. This encodes CASSLTGAADTQYF. The chain is built from TRBV11-2 and TRBJ2-3; 7 bases are a match to TRBD1. The junction had 3 bases not matched to a gene; V was cut back by 2 bases and J by 4 bases. The CDR3 contains 14 residues. Germline loops: CDR1 SGHAT, CDR2 FQNNGV.

The chain employs TRBV3-1 (or the pseudogene TRBV3-2) and TRBJ2-7; 16 bases line up with TRBD2. This CDR3 contains 18 residues. Unmatched junction bases numbered 14, after V lost 6 bases and J lost 6 bases. Germline CDR1 and CDR2: LGHDT and YNNKEL (reference sequence). The CDR3 DNA follows: TGTGCCAGCAGTCGTCCCGGGACTAGCGGGAGGGCAGGGGGCGAGCAGTACTTC. It yields the protein CASSRPGTSGRAGGEQYF.

This clone came up a few times. The chain employs TRBV6-5 and TRBJ2-1; no firm D call. Trimming left V 6 bases short and J 4 bases short, with 10 bases between. Germline V gene data show CDR1 as MNHEY and CDR2 as SVGAGI. This CDR3 spans 13 amino acids. The CDR3 DNA reads TGTGCCAGCAGAGGCGGTTTATACAATGAGCAGTTCTTC. Its translation: CASRGGLYNEQFF.

The chain couples TRBV19 to TRBJ2-7; the D gene is possibly TRBD2 (5 bases). The CDR3 contains 16 residues. Germline lookup yields CDR1 LNHDA and CDR2 SQIVND (reference sequence). The germline V and J ends were trimmed by 4 bases and 0 bases, with 16 bases remaining between them. The CDR3 region is CASSTPLSASSYEQYF. CDR3 DNA: TGTGCCAGTAGTACCCCCCTTAGCGCTAGCTCCTACGAGCAGTACTTC.

The chain couples TRBV9 to TRBJ2-3, with D perhaps TRBD1 (6 bases). V lost 5 bases, J lost 3 bases, and 16 bases lay in between. Germline values: CDR1 SGDLS, CDR2 YYNGEE. CDR3 length: 15 residues. CDR3: CASSRGGISTDTQYF. CDR3 nucleotides: TGTGCCAGCAGTCGAGGGGGAATCAGTACAGATACGCAGTATTTT.

The chain has TRBV19 and TRBJ1-5; 9 bases fit TRBD1. The CDR3 has 17 amino acids. The V gene end was trimmed by 8 bases and the J gene end by 4 bases; junction bases not matched to a gene: 15. The germline V gene has CDR1 LNHDA and CDR2 SQIVND (reference sequence). The CDR3 DNA reads as TGTGCCAGTTCCCTGGGGGCGGGACAGGGCCGAAATCAGCCCCAGCATTTT. Protein product: CASSLGAGQGRNQPQHF.

The gene calls are TRBV5-1 and TRBJ1-1; 7 bases align to TRBD1. The CDR3 runs 14 residues. The V gene's germline CDR1 is SGHRS and CDR2 YFSETQ. V gave up 7 bases and J gave up 1 base; unmatched junction bases: 7. Here the CDR3 reads CASFPGTANTEAFF. CDR3 nucleotides: TGCGCCAGCTTTCCCGGGACAGCGAACACTGAAGCTTTCTTT. Supplemented by reference TRBV5-1 and TRBJ1-1, the full variable domain reads KAGVTQTPRYLIKTRGQQVTLSCSPISGHRSVSWYQQTPGQGLQFLFEYFSETQRNKGNFPGRFSGRQFSNSRSEMNVSTLELGDSALYLCASFPGTANTEAFFGQGTRLTVV.

The gene calls are TRBV5-1 and TRBJ1-1; perhaps TRBD1 as D (5 bases). The CDR3 is 18 amino acids. Looked up from germline, CDR1 is SGHRS and CDR2 is YFSETQ. Trimming removed 0 bases at V and 5 bases at J, with 23 bases between. The CDR3 region is CASSLAPGEGDRRTEAFF. The CDR3 nucleotides read TGCGCCAGCAGCTTGGCCCCGGGAGAAGGGGATAGGAGAACTGAAGCTTTCTTT.

This clone was detected once. The genes are TRBV4-1 and TRBJ2-5; 11 bases are shared with TRBD2. The CDR3 has 16 residues. J was trimmed by 3 bases and V by 4 bases; bases with no gene match: 7. CDR1 and CDR2 from the germline V gene are MGHRA and YSYEKL. This chain's CDR3 is CASSPGSGRGEETQYF. CDR3 bases: TGCGCCAGCAGCCCCGGTAGCGGGAGGGGCGAAGAGACCCAGTACTTC.